A selection of T cell receptor beta chains follows, all from one sample in a study of T cell responses to AZD1222 COVID-19 vaccine. Profiled with immunoSEQ multiplex PCR; TCRdb holds only in-frame clones, not every one. The sample has more than 85,000 clones, over 75% seen once. Sequenced material: peripheral blood, taken on day 0 of MenACWY control vaccination. These receptors were obtained from an adult in good health. Each CDR3 is given with its conserved first and last residue. The D gene is left open where the match is weak. Where a row states a size, it is once, few, many or the class of an expanded clone; other rows omit it.

>TRBV2|.|TRBJ1-5|.
CASSIPTNSNQPQHF
TGTGCCAGTTCAATTCCTACTAATAGCAATCAGCCCCAGCATTTT
>TRBV29-1|.|TRBJ1-1|.
CSVSEGGNTEAFF
TGCAGCGTTTCCGAGGGGGGTAACACTGAAGCTTTCTTT
>TRBV7-2|once|TRBJ2-4|.
CASSLGVNIQYF
TGTGCCAGCAGCTTAGGCGTAAACATTCAGTACTTC
>TRBV7-2|.|TRBJ2-1|TRBD1
CASHRRGTGGINEQFF
TGTGCCAGCCATCGGCGGGGGACAGGGGGGATCAATGAGCAGTTCTTC
>TRBV19|.|TRBJ1-5|TRBD1
CASRTGTGSRQPQHF
TGTGCCAGTAGGACCGGGACAGGGTCTCGTCAGCCCCAGCATTTT
>TRBV6-2/TRBV6-3|.|TRBJ1-5|TRBD1
CASSFWTGDEASNQPQHF
TGTGCCAGCAGTTTTTGGACAGGGGACGAGGCGAGCAATCAGCCCCAGCATTTT
>TRBV15|.|TRBJ2-3|.
CATSRTGRTDTQYF
TGTGCCACCAGCAGAACTGGGCGCACAGATACGCAGTATTTT
>TRBV7-2|once|TRBJ1-5|TRBD1
CASSLSSATGIVRGQPQHF
TGTGCCAGCAGCTTAAGTTCGGCGACAGGGATTGTTAGGGGTCAGCCCCAGCATTTT
>TRBV19|.|TRBJ1-5|.
CASTSERGSGTNQPQHF
TGTGCCAGTACCTCAGAACGGGGGTCCGGAACGAATCAGCCCCAGCATTTT
>TRBV10-1|.|TRBJ2-1|TRBD2
CASSEGVAGFENEQFF
TGCGCCAGCAGTGAGGGGGTAGCGGGATTTGAGAATGAGCAGTTCTTC
>TRBV5-1|once|TRBJ2-7|.
CASSLTGTTYEQYF
TGCGCCAGCAGCTTAACAGGGACTACCTACGAGCAGTACTTC
>TRBV28|.|TRBJ2-7|.
CASRDHRGLTYEQYF
TGTGCCAGCAGGGACCACAGGGGACTCACCTACGAGCAGTACTTC
>TRBV6-5|.|TRBJ1-3|.
CASSYQADSGNTIYF
TGTGCCAGCAGTTACCAGGCGGACTCTGGAAACACCATATATTTT
>TRBV6-2/TRBV6-3|.|TRBJ2-1|.
CASSWGGGRRGFF
TGTGCCAGCAGTTGGGGTGGAGGCAGGCGGGGGTTCTTC
>TRBV18|few|TRBJ1-1|.
CASSAQGIEREAFF
TGTGCCAGCTCGGCGCAGGGGATAGAACGCGAAGCTTTCTTT
>TRBV11-2|.|TRBJ1-6|.
CASSLGGYNSPLHF
TGTGCCAGCAGCTTAGGAGGGTATAATTCACCCCTCCACTTT
>TRBV18|.|TRBJ2-2|.
CASSPRDSSFSSAGELFF
TGTGCCAGCTCACCACGAGACAGCTCTTTTTCCTCAGCCGGGGAGCTGTTTTTT
>TRBV4-2|.|TRBJ1-2|.
CASSQNTRTNYGYTF
TGTGCCAGCAGCCAGAACACGCGGACTAACTATGGCTACACCTTC
>TRBV5-6|.|TRBJ2-5|TRBD2
CASSTSRGGETQYF
TGTGCCAGCAGCACATCTCGGGGGGGAGAGACCCAGTACTTC
>TRBV19|.|TRBJ2-1|.
CATSIGAYNEQFF
TGTGCCACCTCCATAGGGGCCTACAATGAGCAGTTCTTC
>TRBV11-1|.|TRBJ2-7|TRBD2
CASSLTSGTYEQYF
TGTGCCAGCAGCCTAACTAGCGGGACTTACGAGCAGTACTTC
>TRBV28|.|TRBJ2-7|TRBD2
CASSTPSGSYEQYF
TGTGCCAGCAGCACCCCTAGCGGGAGTTACGAGCAGTACTTC
>TRBV15|.|TRBJ2-5|.
CATSLRETQYF
TGTGCCACCAGCCTCCGGGAGACCCAGTACTTC
>TRBV30|.|TRBJ1-3|.
CAWSVLVGNTIYF
TGTGCCTGGAGTGTTCTCGTTGGAAACACCATATATTTT
>TRBV6-4|.|TRBJ1-2|TRBD1
CASSDSGQGIYGYTF
TGTGCCAGCAGTGACTCCGGACAGGGCATCTATGGCTACACCTTC
>TRBV2|.|TRBJ1-1|TRBD1
CASSVDRGENTEAFF
TGTGCCAGCAGCGTCGACAGGGGTGAGAACACTGAAGCTTTCTTT
>TRBV5-6|.|TRBJ2-3|.
CASSAGLSTDTQYF
TGTGCCAGCAGCGCGGGACTTAGCACAGATACGCAGTATTTT
>TRBV9|.|TRBJ2-2|TRBD2
CASSPRGLAGERELFF
TGTGCCAGCAGCCCACGGGGACTAGCGGGAGAAAGGGAGCTGTTTTTT
>TRBV5-1|once|TRBJ1-4|TRBD1
CASSSGQGTTNEKLFF
TGCGCCAGCAGCTCCGGACAGGGAACAACTAATGAAAAACTGTTTTTT
>TRBV18|few|TRBJ2-1|TRBD1
CASSANRGANEQFF
TGTGCCAGCTCAGCAAACAGGGGTGCCAATGAGCAGTTCTTC
>TRBV7-3|.|TRBJ2-2|.
CASSSTGELFF
TGTGCCAGCAGCTCCACCGGGGAGCTGTTTTTT
>TRBV7-9|.|TRBJ1-1|.
CASSLASGDPMNTEAFF
TGTGCCAGCAGCTTAGCCTCAGGGGACCCCATGAACACTGAAGCTTTCTTT
>TRBV6-5|.|TRBJ1-2|.
CASRPDRSLYGYTF
TGTGCCAGCAGACCTGACAGGTCCCTCTATGGCTACACCTTC
>TRBV28|.|TRBJ1-6|.
CASRGKRKNSPLHF
TGTGCCAGCCGTGGGAAACGGAAAAATTCACCCCTCCACTTT
>TRBV6-4|.|TRBJ1-3|.
CASSAGDGVPGNTIYF
TGTGCCAGCAGTGCGGGAGACGGGGTACCCGGAAACACCATATATTTT
>TRBV28|.|TRBJ2-7|TRBD2
CASSPRLARSSYEQYF
TGTGCCAGCAGTCCAAGACTAGCCCGAAGCTCCTACGAGCAGTACTTC
>TRBV19|.|TRBJ1-5|.
CASSPQVYSNQPQHF
TGTGCCAGTAGCCCGCAGGTATATAGCAATCAGCCCCAGCATTTT
>TRBV6-2/TRBV6-3|medium-sized|TRBJ2-1|.
CASSLLAEQYNEQFF
TGTGCCAGCAGTCTACTAGCAGAACAATACAATGAGCAGTTCTTC
>TRBV9|.|TRBJ1-3|.
CASSAGRDSSGNTIYF
TGTGCCAGCAGCGCCGGGCGGGATAGCTCTGGAAACACCATATATTTT
>TRBV7-2|.|TRBJ1-4|.
CASSLPGVDEKLFF
TGTGCCAGCAGCTTGCCGGGGGTTGATGAAAAACTGTTTTTT
>TRBV2|.|TRBJ1-5|.
CASSADRNNQPQHF
TGTGCCAGCAGTGCCGACAGAAACAATCAGCCCCAGCATTTT